These T cell receptor beta chains were read from a single sample in a study of CD8 T cells in ankylosing spondylitis. TCRdb called the 5' RACE reads again in MiXCR, with one record for every CDR3 protein. Among roughly 120,000 distinct CDR3 sequences, approximately 13% were seen once, and the ten largest hold about 2.7%. Material: blood, either unsorted or a sorted T cell fraction (not recorded which). The source of these receptors is a female donor with ankylosing spondylitis or in good health (not recorded which). The CDR3 runs from the conserved cysteine through the conserved F or W. Fields, in order: clone size, CDR3 length, J gene, V gene, D gene, CDR3 protein, CDR3 DNA. D genes are given only for firm matches. Not every row has a clone size; where given, it reads once, few, many or a size class.

size: many; length: 13; J: TRBJ2-7; V: TRBV27; D: NA; CDR3: CASSLSRTSEQYF; DNA: TGTGCCAGCAGTTTATCGCGGACGAGCGAGCAGTACTTC
size: NA; length: 15; J: TRBJ2-2; V: TRBV18; D: NA; CDR3: CASSAGQSNTGELFF; DNA: TGTGCCAGTTCGGCTGGACAGTCGAACACCGGGGAGCTGTTTTTT
size: many; length: 13; J: TRBJ2-1; V: TRBV15; D: TRBD2; CDR3: CATSRDGGDEQFF; DNA: TGTGCCACCAGCCGTGACGGGGGGGATGAGCAGTTCTTC
size: few; length: 15; J: TRBJ2-3; V: TRBV29-1; D: NA; CDR3: CSVEDGGEITDTQYF; DNA: TGCAGCGTTGAAGATGGGGGCGAAATCACAGATACGCAGTATTTT
size: many; length: 12; J: TRBJ2-7; V: TRBV7-9; D: NA; CDR3: CASSRSVYEQYF; DNA: TGTGCCAGCAGTAGATCGGTATACGAGCAGTACTTC
size: many; length: 13; J: TRBJ2-3; V: TRBV20-1; D: NA; CDR3: CSAAGVGTDTQYF; DNA: TGCAGTGCCGCTGGAGTGGGCACAGATACGCAGTATTTT
size: NA; length: 16; J: TRBJ2-3; V: TRBV3-1; D: TRBD2; CDR3: CASSQVLAGGLDTQYF; DNA: TGTGCCAGCAGCCAAGTACTAGCGGGAGGATTAGATACGCAGTATTTT
size: few; length: 13; J: TRBJ2-5; V: TRBV29-1; D: TRBD2; CDR3: CSVEGEGQETQYF; DNA: TGCAGCGTTGAGGGGGAGGGACAAGAGACCCAGTACTTC
size: many; length: 20; J: TRBJ2-1; V: TRBV20-1; D: TRBD2; CDR3: CSARDWRAPSGPTNYNEQFF; DNA: TGCAGTGCTAGAGATTGGAGGGCCCCTAGCGGGCCCACAAATTACAATGAGCAGTTCTTC
size: many; length: 10; J: TRBJ2-1; V: TRBV12-3/TRBV12-4; D: NA; CDR3: CASSSGEQFF; DNA: TGTGCCAGCAGCTCGGGTGAGCAGTTCTTC
size: few; length: 13; J: TRBJ1-5; V: TRBV29-1; D: TRBD1; CDR3: CSAQQGNSQPQHF; DNA: TGCAGCGCCCAACAGGGGAATAGTCAGCCCCAGCATTTT
size: NA; length: 15; J: TRBJ2-1; V: TRBV11-1; D: NA; CDR3: CANSLPLGRGNEQFF; DNA: TGTGCCAACAGCCTACCCCTAGGTCGGGGGAATGAGCAGTTCTTC
size: many; length: 12; J: TRBJ2-4; V: TRBV11-2; D: NA; CDR3: CASSSDVNIQYF; DNA: TGTGCCAGCAGCTCGGACGTAAACATTCAGTACTTC
size: many; length: 14; J: TRBJ2-6; V: TRBV20-1; D: NA; CDR3: CSAALQTGANVLTF; DNA: TGCAGTGCTGCGCTACAAACTGGGGCCAACGTCCTGACTTTC
size: many; length: 13; J: TRBJ2-7; V: TRBV19; D: TRBD1; CDR3: CASRGQGGNEQYF; DNA: TGTGCCAGTAGGGGACAGGGAGGCAACGAGCAGTACTTC
size: once; length: 12; J: TRBJ1-1; V: TRBV19; D: NA; CDR3: CASSIFYGEAFF; DNA: TGTGCCAGTAGTATATTCTACGGGGAAGCTTTCTTT
size: NA; length: 15; J: TRBJ2-3; V: TRBV11-2; D: TRBD2; CDR3: CASSILAGATDTQYF; DNA: TGTGCCAGCAGCATACTAGCGGGAGCCACAGATACGCAGTATTTT
size: NA; length: 14; J: TRBJ1-2; V: TRBV5-1; D: NA; CDR3: CASSLDARNYGYTF; DNA: TGCGCCAGCAGCTTGGACGCCCGGAACTATGGCTACACCTTC
size: few; length: 15; J: TRBJ1-3; V: TRBV11-3; D: NA; CDR3: CASSPGGGSGNTIYF; DNA: TGTGCCAGCAGCCCCGGGGGTGGCTCTGGAAACACCATATATTTT
size: few; length: 12; J: TRBJ2-1; V: TRBV5-1; D: TRBD2; CDR3: CASSQTSVEQFF; DNA: TGCGCCAGCAGCCAAACTAGCGTCGAGCAGTTCTTC
size: many; length: 15; J: TRBJ2-1; V: TRBV11-2; D: TRBD2; CDR3: CASSSLSGAYNEQFF; DNA: TGTGCCAGCAGCTCCTTAAGCGGGGCCTACAATGAGCAGTTCTTC
size: few; length: 17; J: TRBJ2-3; V: TRBV7-8; D: NA; CDR3: CASSLASSPFSTDTQYF; DNA: TGTGCCAGCAGCTTAGCGAGTAGCCCTTTTAGCACAGATACGCAGTATTTT
size: many; length: 16; J: TRBJ2-4; V: TRBV2; D: TRBD1; CDR3: CASSLPQQGTKNIQYF; DNA: TGTGCCAGCAGTCTACCACAACAGGGGACGAAAAACATTCAGTACTTC
size: NA; length: 13; J: TRBJ1-2; V: TRBV19; D: NA; CDR3: CASSISSNYGYTF; DNA: TGTGCCAGTAGTATAAGTTCTAACTATGGCTACACCTTC
size: NA; length: 15; J: TRBJ2-3; V: TRBV9; D: NA; CDR3: CASSPQGYSTDTQYF; DNA: TGTGCCAGCAGCCCCCAGGGGTACAGCACAGATACGCAGTATTTT
size: few; length: 15; J: TRBJ2-2; V: TRBV2; D: NA; CDR3: CASSDSRQNTGELFF; DNA: TGTGCCAGCAGTGATTCGCGGCAGAACACCGGGGAGCTGTTTTTT
size: NA; length: 16; J: TRBJ2-2; V: TRBV7-9; D: TRBD1; CDR3: CASSSARTGNTGELFF; DNA: TGTGCCAGCAGCTCCGCCAGGACAGGGAACACCGGGGAGCTGTTTTTT